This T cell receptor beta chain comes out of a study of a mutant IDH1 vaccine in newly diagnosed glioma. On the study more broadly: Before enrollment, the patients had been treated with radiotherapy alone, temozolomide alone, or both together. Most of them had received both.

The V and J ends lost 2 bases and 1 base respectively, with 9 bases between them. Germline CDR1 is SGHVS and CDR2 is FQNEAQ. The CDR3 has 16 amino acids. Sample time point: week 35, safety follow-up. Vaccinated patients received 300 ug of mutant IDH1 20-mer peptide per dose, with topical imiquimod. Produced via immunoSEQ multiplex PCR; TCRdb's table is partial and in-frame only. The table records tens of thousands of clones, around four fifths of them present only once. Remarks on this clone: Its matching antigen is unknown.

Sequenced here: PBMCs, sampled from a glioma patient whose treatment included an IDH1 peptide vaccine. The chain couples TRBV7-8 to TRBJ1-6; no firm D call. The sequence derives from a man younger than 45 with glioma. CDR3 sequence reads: CASSLTDRSYNSPLHF. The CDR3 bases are TGTGCCAGCAGCTTAACGGATAGGTCCTATAATTCACCCCTCCACTTT.